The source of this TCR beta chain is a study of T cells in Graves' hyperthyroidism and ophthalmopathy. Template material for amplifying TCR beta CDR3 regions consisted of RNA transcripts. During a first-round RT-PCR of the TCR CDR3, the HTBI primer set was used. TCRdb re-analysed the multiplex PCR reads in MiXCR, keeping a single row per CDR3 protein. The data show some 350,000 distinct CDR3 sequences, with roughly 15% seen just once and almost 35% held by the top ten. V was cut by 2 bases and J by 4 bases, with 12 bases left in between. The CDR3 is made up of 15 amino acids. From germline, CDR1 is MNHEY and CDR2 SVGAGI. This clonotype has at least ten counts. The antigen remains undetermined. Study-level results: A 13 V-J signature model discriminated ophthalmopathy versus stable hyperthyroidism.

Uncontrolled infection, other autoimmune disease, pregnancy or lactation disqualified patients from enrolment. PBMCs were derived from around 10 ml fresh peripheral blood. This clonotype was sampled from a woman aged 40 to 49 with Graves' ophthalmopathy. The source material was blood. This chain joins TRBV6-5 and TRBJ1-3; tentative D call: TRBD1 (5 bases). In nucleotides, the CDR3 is TGTGCCAGCAGTTACAAAAGCGGGGGAGGAAACACCATATATTTT. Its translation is CASSYKSGGGNTIYF.